One and the same sample provided the 23 T cell receptor beta chains below, sequenced in a study of CD8 T cells in Susac syndrome. With random hexamers, roughly 0.5 to 1 ug RNA was reverse transcribed. One entry per CDR3 protein, called by TCRdb with MiXCR from the immunoSEQ multiplex PCR reads. The sample carries about 250,000 distinct CDR3 sequences, 80% to 95% recorded once. Input material: CD4+ T cells from PBMCs. The source of these receptors is a human donor with multiple sclerosis.

The V call is TRBV11-2, the J call TRBJ1-1, with D possibly matching TRBD1 (6 bases). From germline, CDR1 is SGHAT and CDR2 FQNNGV. With 5 bases removed from V and 0 bases from J, the gap between germline ends came to 13 bases. CDR3 length: 15 residues. DNA of the CDR3: TGTGCCAGCAGCCTAGCAGGGGTCATGAACACTGAAGCTTTCTTT. This encodes CASSLAGVMNTEAFF.

The J gene is TRBJ2-2, the V gene TRBV7-3; 8 nucleotides match TRBD2. V lost 5 bases, J lost 5 bases, and 4 bases stayed unmatched. The CDR3 is 14 residues long. Germline V lookup: CDR1 SGHTA, CDR2 FQGTGA. The DNA for the CDR3 is TGTGCCAGCAGCCCCACGGGGGGGACCGGGGAGCTGTTTTTT. Its protein is CASSPTGGTGELFF.

This clonotype was observed once. The V call is TRBV25-1, the J call TRBJ2-3; D is ambiguous. CDR1 MGHDK and CDR2 SYGVNS come from the germline V gene. Trimming cost V 3 bases and J 2 bases, with 12 bases left between them. This CDR3 is built from 15 residues. DNA of the CDR3: TGTGCCAGCAGTGACTATACAGTCGACACAGATACGCAGTATTTT. Translated: CASSDYTVDTDTQYF.

The chain has TRBV11-2 and TRBJ2-7, with TRBD1 matching over 9 bases. Germline values: CDR1 SGHAT, CDR2 FQNNGV. V lost 5 bases to trimming and J lost 5 bases; unmatched junction nucleotides: 7. The CDR3 contains 14 residues. CDR3: CASSLDRGGDEQYF. In DNA form, the CDR3 reads TGTGCCAGCAGCCTGGACAGGGGAGGCGACGAGCAGTACTTC.

The rearrangement joins TRBV4-1 to TRBJ2-1; D ambiguous. Between the trimmed V and J ends, which lost 0 bases and 9 bases, there was a span of 15 bases. Per germline, CDR1 MGHRA and CDR2 YSYEKL. The CDR3 spans 15 residues. CDR3 loop: CASSQDLVAVGEQFF. The CDR3 bases are TGCGCCAGCAGCCAAGACCTAGTCGCGGTAGGTGAGCAGTTCTTC.

The rearrangement links TRBV18 to TRBJ2-7; 9 positions match TRBD1. With 8 bases clipped from V and 6 bases from J, the junction kept 14 bases outside the gene matches. The CDR3 length is 15 residues. Germline-derived CDR1 and CDR2 are KGHSH and LQKENI. CDR3 sequence reads: CASQPGTGFGGEQYV. DNA of the CDR3: TGTGCCAGCCAACCTGGGACAGGGTTCGGTGGCGAGCAGTACGTC.

This chain uses TRBV19 with TRBJ1-4; D is perhaps TRBD1 (6 bases). CDR1 and CDR2 (germline): LNHDA, SQIVND (reference sequence). V gave up 3 bases and J gave up 8 bases, with 13 bases separating them. The CDR3 contains 14 residues. Here the CDR3 DNA reads TGTGCCAGTAGTATCGGGGGGGCGCGAGAAAAACTGTTTTTT. It specifies CASSIGGAREKLFF. Using reference TRBV19 and TRBJ1-4 for the parts outside the CDR3, the full variable domain is DGGITQSPKYLFRKEGQNVTLSCEQNLNHDAMYWYRQDPGQGLRLIYYSQIVNDFQKGDIAEGYSVSREKKESFPLTVTSAQKNPTAFYLCASSIGGAREKLFFGSGTQLSVL.

The chain couples TRBV6-1 to TRBJ1-4; 7 bases line up with TRBD1. Germline V lookup: CDR1 MNHNS, CDR2 SASEGT. Trimming removed 7 bases from V and 5 bases from J; junction bases left unmatched: 4. This CDR3 comprises 13 residues. The CDR3: CASNRGLNEKLFF. In DNA form, the CDR3 reads TGTGCCAGCAACAGGGGCCTGAATGAAAAACTGTTTTTT.

This chain connects TRBV7-2 to TRBJ2-7, with D perhaps assigned TRBD1 or TRBD2 (5 bases each). With 0 bases removed from V and 2 bases from J, the gap between germline ends came to 14 bases. From germline, CDR1 is SGHTA and CDR2 FQGNSA. The CDR3 runs 16 residues. CDR3 amino acids: CASSLARDPGPYEQYV. The CDR3 coding sequence is TGTGCCAGCAGCTTAGCCCGGGACCCCGGCCCCTACGAGCAGTACGTC.

V is TRBV13 and J is TRBJ1-2; D perhaps matches TRBD1 (5 bases). Trimming left V 4 bases short and J 1 base short, with 13 bases between. CDR3 length equals 15 residues. Per the germline V gene, CDR1 is PRHDT and CDR2 is FYEKMQ (reference sequence). This chain's CDR3 is CASSSKRDGNYGYTF. The CDR3 DNA reads TGTGCCAGCAGCTCCAAGAGGGACGGTAACTATGGCTACACCTTC.

The V call is TRBV7-2, the J call TRBJ2-3; 8 bases match TRBD2. This CDR3 spans 14 amino acids. The germline CDR1 and CDR2 sequences are SGHTA and FQGNSA. Unmatched junction bases numbered 6, after V lost 8 bases and J lost 2 bases. The CDR3 here is CASCGGRVTDTQYF. The CDR3 bases are TGTGCCAGCTGCGGGGGGCGCGTCACAGATACGCAGTATTTT. The full variable domain, with the rest looked up from reference TRBV7-2 and TRBJ2-3, is GAGVSQSPSNKVTEKGKDVELRCDPISGHTALYWYRQSLGQGLEFLIYFQGNSAPDKSGLPSDRFSAERTGGSVSTLTIQRTQQEDSAVYLCASCGGRVTDTQYFGPGTRLTVL.

This chain links TRBV18 with TRBJ2-6; the match to TRBD2 covers 8 bases. The CDR3 is 18 residues long. After removal of 4 bases from V and 1 base from J, the junction contained 9 bases not matched to a gene. Germline loops: CDR1 KGHSH, CDR2 LQKENI. The CDR3 nucleotides are TGTGCCAGCTCACTACGACAGCCGGGGGGGTCTGGGGCCAACGTCCTGACTTTC. Protein: CASSLRQPGGSGANVLTF.

The CDR3 sequence: CASSLGPLNTGELFF. In DNA, the CDR3 is TGTGCCAGCAGCTTGGGCCCATTGAACACCGGGGAGCTGTTTTTT. The chain couples TRBV5-8 to TRBJ2-2; D call uncertain. The CDR3 runs to 15 residues. Trimming pared 0 bases from V and 1 base from J, leaving 7 bases between. Per germline, CDR1 SGHTS and CDR2 YDEGEE.

This chain uses TRBV3-1 with TRBJ2-2, with D unresolved. The CDR3 length is 14 residues. Trimming shortened V by 4 bases and J by 6 bases, and 12 bases separated the two germline ends. Looked up from germline, CDR1 is LGHDT and CDR2 is YNNKEL (reference sequence). CDR3 DNA: TGTGCCAGCAGCCCCGCCCTGTGGGCCGGGGAGCTGTTTTTT. It specifies CASSPALWAGELFF. Together with reference TRBV3-1 and TRBJ2-2, the CDR3 gives the full variable domain: DTAVSQTPKYLVTQMGNDKSIKCEQNLGHDTMYWYKQDSKKFLKIMFSYNNKELIINETVPNRFSPKSPDKAHLNLHINSLELGDSAVYFCASSPALWAGELFFGEGSRLTVL.

The CDR3 reads CASSSPQGGNYGYTF. The CDR3 DNA reads as TGTGCCAGCAGCTCTCCACAGGGGGGGAACTATGGCTACACCTTC. The chain is built from TRBV11-2 and TRBJ1-2; 8 bases are a match to TRBD1. This CDR3 region has 15 residues. Trimming removed 4 bases from V and 2 bases from J; junction bases left unmatched: 6. Germline V lookup: CDR1 SGHAT, CDR2 FQNNGV.

The chain has TRBV2 and TRBJ1-5; no firm D call. Germline-derived CDR1 and CDR2 are SNHLY and FYNNEI. The CDR3 totals 13 residues. Trimming cost V 2 bases and J 7 bases, with 9 bases left between them. CDR3 DNA sequence: TGTGCCAGCAGTGAAATATCCGGACAGCCCCAGCATTTT. Translating it yields CASSEISGQPQHF.

The rearrangement joins TRBV2 to TRBJ2-5; TRBD1 or TRBD2 may be the D gene (5 bases each). From germline, CDR1 is SNHLY and CDR2 FYNNEI. The CDR3 is 15 amino acids. V was pared by 4 bases and J by 0 bases, with 12 bases between. The DNA for the CDR3 is TGTGCCAGCAGTGTATTACCGGGACACCAAGAGACCCAGTACTTC. Encoded protein: CASSVLPGHQETQYF.

The V gene is TRBV5-1, the J gene TRBJ2-1; the D gene is possibly TRBD2 (6 bases). Trimming removed 4 bases from V and 11 bases from J, with 16 bases in between. There are 13 residues in the CDR3. Germline lookup yields CDR1 SGHRS and CDR2 YFSETQ. The CDR3 loop is CASSGEDLDKQFF. The CDR3 DNA reads TGCGCCAGCAGCGGGGAGGACCTAGACAAGCAGTTCTTC.

The J gene is TRBJ2-1, the V gene TRBV10-3, with TRBD2 identical over 8 bases. Germline V gives CDR1 ENHRY, CDR2 SYGVKD. The CDR3 totals 16 residues. With 10 bases clipped from V and 1 base from J, the junction kept 12 bases outside the gene matches. The CDR3 coding sequence is TGTGCCAGTCAAGATGGGGCGGGAGGATCCTACAATGAGCAGTTCTTC. Its protein product is CASQDGAGGSYNEQFF.

V and J are TRBV12-3 or TRBV12-4 and TRBJ1-5; possibly TRBD1 for D (6 bases). The CDR3 is 15 residues long. The germline V and J ends were trimmed by 5 bases and 5 bases, with 16 bases remaining between them. This chain's CDR3 is CASSPMPGGYQPQHF. Written as DNA, the CDR3 is TGTGCCAGCAGTCCCATGCCGGGGGGCTATCAGCCCCAGCATTTT.

The chain recombines TRBV11-2 with TRBJ2-5, with TRBD1 matching over 8 bases. V lost 6 bases to trimming and J lost 5 bases; unmatched junction nucleotides: 8. Germline CDR1 and CDR2: SGHAT and FQNNGV. The CDR3 is made up of 14 amino acids. The CDR3 DNA reads TGTGCCAGCAGATCACAGGGGGTCGGGGAGACCCAGTACTTC. Translation gives CASRSQGVGETQYF.

This clonotype was detected once. The chain links TRBV2 to TRBJ2-7, with 8 bases matching TRBD1. V gave up 6 bases and J gave up 0 bases; unmatched junction bases: 4. CDR3 length equals 14 residues. The germline CDR1 and CDR2 sequences are SNHLY and FYNNEI. The CDR3 reads CASRGDRNSYEQYF. The CDR3 DNA reads TGTGCCAGCAGGGGGGACAGGAACTCCTACGAGCAGTACTTC.

This clonotype was detected only once. The chain joins TRBV12-3 or TRBV12-4 to TRBJ1-2; no clear D. CDR3 length equals 14 residues. V lost 2 bases and J 4 bases, leaving 11 bases between the germline ends. CDR3 sequence: CASSLRRGLYGYTF. The CDR3 nucleotides are TGTGCCAGCAGTTTAAGGCGAGGGCTCTATGGCTACACCTTC.